This is a list of T cell receptor beta chains from one sample in a study of T-cell memory formation after mild COVID-19. TCRdb fed the 5' RACE reads into MiXCR, producing one record per CDR3 protein. The sample carries approximately 250,000 distinct CDR3 sequences, 15% to 19% recorded once. The sequenced material came from PBMCs or a T cell subset sorted from them (not recorded which). Source of these receptors: an adult woman who had mild COVID-19 (a few samples of this study predate the infection). Cell type and time point are not known. Both conserved end residues are part of each CDR3. The D gene is left open where the match is weak. Clone size is stated in some rows and not others, as once, few, many or a class when expanded.

v_gene	j_gene	d_gene	abundance	CDR3aa	CDR3nt
TRBV19	TRBJ2-3	TRBD1	few	CASSTRDRAGTDTQYF	TGTGCCAGTAGTACTAGGGACAGGGCGGGCACAGATACGCAGTATTTT
TRBV5-4	TRBJ2-3	-	-	CASSEDRPTDTQYF	TGTGCCAGCAGCGAGGACAGACCCACAGATACGCAGTATTTT
TRBV7-2	TRBJ2-3	-	few	CASSPTRADTQYF	TGTGCCAGCAGCCCGACTCGGGCAGATACGCAGTATTTT
TRBV9	TRBJ2-7	-	-	CASSVGLGSYEQYF	TGTGCCAGCAGCGTAGGACTGGGCTCCTACGAGCAGTACTTC
TRBV18	TRBJ2-7	-	-	CASSPGFRVREQYF	TGTGCCAGCTCACCAGGCTTCAGGGTCCGCGAGCAGTACTTC
TRBV24-1	TRBJ2-3	TRBD1	-	CATGDRLTDTQYF	TGTGCCACCGGGGACAGGTTAACAGATACGCAGTATTTT
TRBV14	TRBJ1-2	-	-	CASSPWSGPNYGYTF	TGTGCCAGCAGCCCTTGGTCCGGACCGAACTATGGCTACACCTTC
TRBV12-3/TRBV12-4	TRBJ1-6	-	many	CASIEGAGSPLHF	TGTGCCAGCATCGAGGGAGCAGGTTCACCCCTCCACTTT
TRBV4-3	TRBJ1-2	-	few	CASSPAPASNYGYTF	TGCGCCAGCAGCCCCGCCCCAGCCTCTAACTATGGCTACACCTTC
TRBV3-1	TRBJ2-4	TRBD1	few	CASSRPLVTGENIQYF	TGTGCCAGCAGCCGACCACTAGTAACAGGGGAAAACATTCAGTACTTC
TRBV7-7	TRBJ1-2	-	-	CASSLRRAGAHYGYTF	TGTGCCAGCAGCTTAAGGAGGGCAGGGGCACACTATGGCTACACCTTC
TRBV19	TRBJ2-7	-	few	CATRQSGGSTYEQYF	TGTGCCACCCGTCAATCTGGGGGCTCGACCTACGAGCAGTACTTC
TRBV12-3/TRBV12-4	TRBJ1-2	TRBD1	-	CASRPGGYGYTF	TGTGCCAGCAGACCAGGGGGATATGGCTACACCTTC
TRBV5-1	TRBJ2-7	TRBD1	-	CASSYGTGGTTEQYF	TGCGCCAGCAGCTATGGGACAGGGGGGACGACCGAGCAGTACTTC
TRBV2	TRBJ1-2	-	-	CASSEARSSGGYGYTF	TGTGCCAGCAGTGAAGCGCGATCCTCGGGCGGATATGGCTACACCTTC
TRBV20-1	TRBJ2-1	-	few	CSARGKSYNEQFF	TGCAGTGCTCGGGGGAAGTCCTACAATGAGCAGTTCTTC
TRBV20-1	TRBJ2-3	TRBD2	many	CSARGRVTDTQYF	TGCAGTGCTCGGGGGAGGGTCACAGATACGCAGTATTTT
TRBV28	TRBJ2-2	-	-	CASTTVLRPGELFF	TGTGCCAGCACGACAGTACTAAGACCCGGGGAGCTGTTTTTT
TRBV12-3/TRBV12-4	TRBJ2-2	-	-	CASSSGELFF	TGTGCCAGCAGTTCCGGGGAGCTGTTTTTT
TRBV7-3	TRBJ2-5	-	few	CASSSGHYETQYF	TGTGCCAGCAGCTCGGGACATTATGAGACCCAGTACTTC
TRBV10-3	TRBJ1-2	-	-	CAISETGTFGGYGYTF	TGTGCCATCAGTGAAACCGGGACGTTCGGGGGCTATGGCTACACCTTC
TRBV6-1	TRBJ1-5	-	-	CASSEAPRGPQHF	TGTGCCAGCAGTGAAGCCCCTCGGGGGCCCCAGCATTTT
TRBV2	TRBJ1-5	-	-	CASRGFFNQPQHF	TGTGCCAGCCGAGGGTTCTTCAATCAGCCCCAGCATTTT
TRBV5-1	TRBJ2-4	-	many	CASSLVPGEAKNIQYF	TGCGCCAGCAGCTTGGTTCCGGGCGAGGCCAAAAACATTCAGTACTTC
TRBV30	TRBJ1-1	-	-	CAWSVRWGTGKAFF	TGTGCCTGGAGTGTCCGTTGGGGGACGGGTAAAGCTTTCTTT
TRBV3-1	TRBJ1-2	TRBD1	many	CASSQGTGSNYGYTF	TGTGCCAGCAGCCAAGGGACAGGCTCTAACTATGGCTACACCTTC
TRBV6-6	TRBJ2-5	-	-	CASSYSRDDQETQYF	TGTGCCAGCAGTTACTCCCGGGACGATCAAGAGACCCAGTACTTC